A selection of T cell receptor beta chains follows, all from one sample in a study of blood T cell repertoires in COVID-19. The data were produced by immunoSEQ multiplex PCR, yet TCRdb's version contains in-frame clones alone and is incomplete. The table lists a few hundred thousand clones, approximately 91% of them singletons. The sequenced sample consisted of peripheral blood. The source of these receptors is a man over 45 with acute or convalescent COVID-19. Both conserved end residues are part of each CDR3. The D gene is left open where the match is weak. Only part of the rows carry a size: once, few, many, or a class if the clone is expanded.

DNA: TGTGCTAGTGGTTTGGCTATAAGACATGAGATGAACACTGAAGCTTTCTTT; CDR3: CASGLAIRHEMNTEAFF; size: few; V: TRBV12-5; J: TRBJ1-1; D: -
DNA: TGCAGCGTTAGAAGCGCCCAGCTAGAAAAACTGTTTTTT; CDR3: CSVRSAQLEKLFF; size: once; V: TRBV29-1; J: TRBJ1-4; D: -
DNA: TGTGCCAGCAGTGCCCGGCTAGCGGGGCCCTACAATGAGCAGTTCTTC; CDR3: CASSARLAGPYNEQFF; size: few; V: TRBV2; J: TRBJ2-1; D: TRBD2
DNA: TGTGCCAGCAGCTTGGAAGGGAGCTCCTACAATGAGCAGTTCTTC; CDR3: CASSLEGSSYNEQFF; size: -; V: TRBV5-4; J: TRBJ2-1; D: -
DNA: TGCGCCAGCAGCTTGCAGGGAATCACAGATACGCAGTATTTT; CDR3: CASSLQGITDTQYF; size: -; V: TRBV5-1; J: TRBJ2-3; D: -
DNA: TGTGCCTGGAGTTGGTCAGGGGGCGGGGTCTATGGCTACACCTTC; CDR3: CAWSWSGGGVYGYTF; size: -; V: TRBV30; J: TRBJ1-2; D: TRBD1
DNA: TGCGCCAGCAGCCCAACCCCCCGACAGGGGTCCGAAGCTTTCTTT; CDR3: CASSPTPRQGSEAFF; size: -; V: TRBV5-1; J: TRBJ1-1; D: TRBD1
DNA: TGTGCCAGCGAGATAGCGGGGGCCGATACGCAGTATTTT; CDR3: CASEIAGADTQYF; size: -; V: TRBV7-9; J: TRBJ2-3; D: TRBD2
DNA: TGTGCCAGCAGTGCAGAAGCGGGGGGGATAAACATTCAGTACTTC; CDR3: CASSAEAGGINIQYF; size: -; V: TRBV2; J: TRBJ2-4; D: TRBD2
DNA: TGTGCCAGTAGTATCGGGGAGTTGGGTTATAGCAATCAGCCCCAGCATTTT; CDR3: CASSIGELGYSNQPQHF; size: -; V: TRBV19; J: TRBJ1-5; D: -
DNA: TGTGCCAGCTCACCAGCGGGCCACGAGCAGTACTTC; CDR3: CASSPAGHEQYF; size: -; V: TRBV18; J: TRBJ2-7; D: -
DNA: TGTGCCAGCAGCCCAGACATAAGACGATATGGCTACACCTTC; CDR3: CASSPDIRRYGYTF; size: -; V: TRBV6-5; J: TRBJ1-2; D: -
DNA: TGCGCCAGCAGCATTATAGCGGGGTTCTTACAAGAGACCCAGTACTTC; CDR3: CASSIIAGFLQETQYF; size: -; V: TRBV5-1; J: TRBJ2-5; D: TRBD2
DNA: TGTGCCAGCAGCCAAGAGGGAGGCTTGGGCAATCAGCCCCAGCATTTT; CDR3: CASSQEGGLGNQPQHF; size: once; V: TRBV4-2; J: TRBJ1-5; D: -
DNA: TGTGCCAGCTCACCACAGGGGGCCGAGGAAGCTTTCTTT; CDR3: CASSPQGAEEAFF; size: -; V: TRBV18; J: TRBJ1-1; D: TRBD1
DNA: TGTGCCAGCAGCCCAACGGGGAACTATGGCTACACCTTC; CDR3: CASSPTGNYGYTF; size: -; V: TRBV6-5; J: TRBJ1-2; D: -
DNA: TGTGCAAGTCGCTTAGCCCCCGGGTTAGCGGGGGGTACAGATACGCAGTATTTT; CDR3: CASRLAPGLAGGTDTQYF; size: once; V: TRBV12-2; J: TRBJ2-3; D: -
DNA: TGTGCCAGCAGCTTAATGTCGGGTGCTCAGCCCCAGCATTTT; CDR3: CASSLMSGAQPQHF; size: -; V: TRBV11-2; J: TRBJ1-5; D: -
DNA: TGCGCCAGCAGCACTTCCCGGGACAGAGATAACTATGGCTACACCTTC; CDR3: CASSTSRDRDNYGYTF; size: -; V: TRBV5-1; J: TRBJ1-2; D: TRBD1
DNA: TGTGCCAGCAATGGGGAGCTGAACACCGGGGAGCTGTTTTTT; CDR3: CASNGELNTGELFF; size: -; V: TRBV6-5; J: TRBJ2-2; D: -
DNA: TGTGCCAGCAGCCAAGAGGGCGAGGGCAGTTGGGTCTATGGCTACACCTTC; CDR3: CASSQEGEGSWVYGYTF; size: -; V: TRBV4-2; J: TRBJ1-2; D: -
DNA: TGTGCCAGCAGTTTGGGGACAGGGTGGCAGCCCCAGCATTTT; CDR3: CASSLGTGWQPQHF; size: -; V: TRBV28; J: TRBJ1-5; D: TRBD1
DNA: TGTGCCAGCAGTGAAAACAGCCCCTATGGCTACACCTTC; CDR3: CASSENSPYGYTF; size: -; V: TRBV6-1; J: TRBJ1-2; D: -
DNA: TGTGCCAGCAGCTCAAGGACAAACCCGTGGGGCTACACCTTC; CDR3: CASSSRTNPWGYTF; size: once; V: TRBV13; J: TRBJ1-2; D: -
DNA: TGTGCCAGCAGCCAAGCGAGGAGAGCAGCCCAGCATTTT; CDR3: CASSQARRAAQHF; size: -; V: TRBV3-1/TRBV3-2; J: TRBJ1-5; D: -
DNA: TGTGCCAGCAGCTTATCCGGACAGGGAGATGGCTACACCTTC; CDR3: CASSLSGQGDGYTF; size: -; V: TRBV7-3; J: TRBJ1-2; D: TRBD1
DNA: TGTGCCAGCAGTTACGAGGGAAGCCAGCCCCAGCATTTT; CDR3: CASSYEGSQPQHF; size: -; V: TRBV6-5; J: TRBJ1-5; D: -
DNA: TGTGCCAGCAGTGCAGACCCGGACAGCCATTACTCTAAAAACATTCAGTACTTC; CDR3: CASSADPDSHYSKNIQYF; size: -; V: TRBV2; J: TRBJ2-4; D: -
DNA: TGTGCCAGCAGTAGACTAGCGGGGGGGACAGATACGCAGTATTTT; CDR3: CASSRLAGGTDTQYF; size: -; V: TRBV6-6; J: TRBJ2-3; D: TRBD2
DNA: TGCGCCAGCAGCCCCGGAATCTGGGCGGGACAGCCCCAGCATTTT; CDR3: CASSPGIWAGQPQHF; size: -; V: TRBV5-1; J: TRBJ1-5; D: -
DNA: TGTGCCGGTTACAGGGGGCGTTACGAGCAGTACTTC; CDR3: CAGYRGRYEQYF; size: -; V: TRBV2; J: TRBJ2-7; D: TRBD1